This is a list of T cell receptor beta chains from one sample in a study of blood T cell repertoires in COVID-19. Data came from immunoSEQ multiplex PCR; TCRdb stores just in-frame clones and leaves some out. The data contain approximately 240,000 clones, about 80% of them singletons. Sequencing used peripheral blood. These receptors originate from a woman of 80 years or more with active or convalescent COVID-19. Each CDR3 is given with its conserved first and last residue. The order of the fields is J gene, D gene, clone size, V gene, CDR3 protein, CDR3 DNA. The D gene is left open where the match is weak. Clone size is shown for a subset of rows, as once, few, many or a class of expanded clone.

TRBJ1-1 | . | . | TRBV5-1 | CASSVSTGNPEAFF | TGCGCCAGCAGCGTATCAACAGGGAACCCTGAAGCTTTCTTT
TRBJ2-1 | . | . | TRBV19 | CASSWEFYNEQFF | TGTGCCAGTTCGTGGGAGTTCTACAATGAGCAGTTCTTC
TRBJ2-3 | TRBD1 | . | TRBV7-8 | CASSFWDRGTDTQYF | TGTGCCAGCAGCTTCTGGGACAGGGGCACAGATACGCAGTATTTT
TRBJ2-7 | . | . | TRBV3-1/TRBV3-2 | CASSQGGDYEQYF | TGTGCCAGCAGCCAAGGAGGCGACTACGAGCAGTACTTC
TRBJ2-6 | . | . | TRBV5-1 | CASSLEYQGSGANVLTF | TGCGCCAGCAGCTTGGAGTACCAGGGCTCTGGGGCCAACGTCCTGACTTTC
TRBJ1-2 | TRBD1 | once | TRBV6-5 | CASSTRDRANYGYTF | TGTGCCAGCAGTACTAGGGACAGGGCTAACTATGGCTACACCTTC
TRBJ2-2 | TRBD1 | . | TRBV24-1 | CATRGPTGGMNTGELFF | TGTGCCACCAGGGGCCCAACAGGGGGCATGAACACCGGGGAGCTGTTTTTT
TRBJ1-3 | . | . | TRBV29-1 | CSVRGKSSGNTIYF | TGCAGCGTTCGGGGGAAGTCATCTGGAAACACCATATATTTT
TRBJ1-2 | . | . | TRBV12-3/TRBV12-4 | CASSYRQNGYTF | TGTGCCAGCAGTTACCGACAGAATGGCTACACCTTC
TRBJ2-2 | . | once | TRBV14 | CASRFQGTGELFF | TGTGCCAGCAGATTTCAGGGAACCGGGGAGCTGTTTTTT
TRBJ1-2 | . | . | TRBV2 | CASTQQAGYPNYGYTF | TGTGCCAGCACACAACAGGCGGGGTACCCTAACTATGGCTACACCTTC
TRBJ2-1 | TRBD2 | . | TRBV30 | CAWSVPSGGYNEQFF | TGTGCCTGGAGTGTACCGAGCGGGGGTTACAATGAGCAGTTCTTC
TRBJ2-5 | . | . | TRBV7-9 | CASSPGSSTGAETQYF | TGTGCCAGCAGCCCCGGCTCTAGTACAGGTGCAGAGACCCAGTACTTC
TRBJ2-1 | . | . | TRBV30 | CAWSVRRGKHNEQFF | TGTGCCTGGAGTGTTAGGAGGGGAAAGCACAATGAGCAGTTCTTC
TRBJ1-1 | TRBD1 | once | TRBV5-1 | CASSLGGTGTEAFF | TGCGCCAGCAGCTTGGGGGGGACAGGCACTGAAGCTTTCTTT
TRBJ1-5 | . | . | TRBV30 | CAWSRRQSNQPQHF | TGTGCCTGGAGCAGGAGGCAGTCCAATCAGCCCCAGCATTTT
TRBJ1-3 | . | . | TRBV7-8 | CASSSHFRDSGNTIYF | TGTGCCAGCAGCTCACATTTCAGGGACTCTGGAAACACCATATATTTT
TRBJ1-2 | . | once | TRBV7-9 | CASSLDTNYGYTF | TGTGCCAGCAGCTTAGATACTAACTATGGCTACACCTTC
TRBJ2-1 | . | . | TRBV19 | CASSFRLTGRGNDEQFF | TGTGCCAGTAGTTTCCGCCTCACAGGGAGGGGTAATGATGAGCAGTTCTTC
TRBJ2-5 | TRBD2 | . | TRBV5-1 | CASSGLAGQQETQYF | TGCGCCAGCAGCGGACTAGCGGGACAACAAGAGACCCAGTACTTC
TRBJ2-3 | TRBD2 | . | TRBV5-1 | CASSLDGRGTDTQYF | TGCGCCAGCAGCTTGGACGGGAGGGGCACAGATACGCAGTATTTT
TRBJ1-5 | . | . | TRBV28 | CASRPPRGSNQPQHF | TGTGCCAGCAGGCCCCCACGGGGGAGCAATCAGCCCCAGCATTTT
TRBJ2-1 | . | . | TRBV7-2 | CASSLAAQSYNEQFF | TGTGCCAGCAGCTTAGCAGCACAGTCCTACAATGAGCAGTTCTTC
TRBJ1-5 | . | . | TRBV19 | CASSYRQSPNQPQHF | TGTGCCAGTAGCTACAGACAGAGTCCCAATCAGCCCCAGCATTTT